The rows below give T cell receptor beta chains drawn from one sample of a study of cytomegalovirus exposure and HLA in healthy donors. Method: immunoSEQ multiplex PCR; TCRdb's copy keeps in-frame clones and lacks some. The sample yields more than 55,000 clones, around 83% seen once. The source material was PBMCs. The receptors were sampled from a human donor in good health. Each CDR3 is given with its conserved first and last residue.

CDR3aa,v_gene
CASSLGQAQETQYF,TRBV5-1
CASSPPGDYGYTF,TRBV7-9
CASSLGLAGGKETQYF,TRBV5-6
CASLTGLSYNEQFF,TRBV7-2
CASSFSTSGSYEQYF,TRBV6-6
CASSPPGQDNTGELFF,TRBV18
CASTSSGEQYF,TRBV19
CASSSQQGASYEQYF,TRBV5-1
CASTFTDADTQYF,TRBV27
CAISEAGPREGTEAFF,TRBV10-3
CASSDRDTGELFF,TRBV10-1
CASSPDSESYEQYF,TRBV6-4
CASSLASEIHNEQFF,TRBV5-1
CASRLAGGRYTQYF,TRBV6-1
CASTRGGKTDTQYF,TRBV6-5
CASSRLAGGTDTQYF,TRBV6-5
CAISESRELAGRPSYEQYF,TRBV10-3
CASSIIGDTEAFF,TRBV19
CASSYLHEQYF,TRBV5-6
CASRLTSGSTYEQYF,TRBV6-6
CASSSQDNEKLFF,TRBV7-9
CASSQRLAGSHNEQFF,TRBV4-3
CASSSQVNQPQHF,TRBV27
CASSGGTSGRNTDTQYF,TRBV6-1
CASSLAAGNTIYF,TRBV7-7
CASSIRPGQGAGELFF,TRBV7-3
CASSVAGTSLETQYF,TRBV11-2
CASSFRGQTTDTQYF,TRBV5-8
CASSLYPAYTYNEQFF,TRBV11-2
CASSFETYTEAFF,TRBV11-1
CASSLLTDWGQGTAPLHF,TRBV27
CASSVKGNRLNQPQHF,TRBV19
CASSPGRGMVGSPLHF,TRBV7-9
CASRPRGYQETQYF,TRBV19
CASSLNFAGREGEQFF,TRBV7-3
CASSQVGTGNYEQYF,TRBV4-2
CASSFRSYNSPLHF,TRBV5-6
CASTEQGWAEIDTQYF,TRBV7-9
CASGGGRSGYTF,TRBV28
CASSVAPQGDIQYF,TRBV9
CASSQVGSGANVLTF,TRBV28
CASSQGTSGNIQYF,TRBV4-3
CASTGKNEQYF,TRBV2
CASSLGTGNLFF,TRBV5-5
CASSSLGQAKNIQYF,TRBV7-9
CASSQSTGTGGSPLHF,TRBV4-3
CASSSRGGTVNTEAFF,TRBV7-8
CASNKKVAGGYANTGELFF,TRBV10-1
CAWGPGLAGPGDTQYF,TRBV30
CASSKARGSGGGPFGELFF,TRBV21-1
CASSTSASGLTQYF,TRBV19
CAINPGQDRYGYTF,TRBV10-3
CATRDSGVLTQYF,TRBV15
CASNPIGLAGAETQYF,TRBV4-2
CASSIDPETGSEQYF,TRBV19